These 21 T cell receptor beta chains share one sample of origin, sequenced in a study of blood T cell repertoires in COVID-19. Produced via immunoSEQ multiplex PCR; TCRdb's table is partial and in-frame only. The profile shows around 200,000 clones, 87% of them singletons. Sequencing used peripheral blood. Receptors were obtained from a young woman who had recovered from COVID-19.

The chain couples TRBV6-5 to TRBJ2-7, with D perhaps matching TRBD1 (7 bases). Germline CDR1 and CDR2: MNHEY and SVGAGI. The CDR3 is 15 amino acids. With 3 bases removed from V and 3 bases from J, the gap between germline ends came to 15 bases. This CDR3 reads CASSYRGTANYEQYF. In nucleotides, the CDR3 is TGTGCCAGCAGTTATCGCGGGACAGCTAACTACGAGCAGTACTTC.

V is TRBV18 and J is TRBJ1-3; TRBD1 is a possible D gene (5 bases). The V and J ends lost 0 bases and 5 bases respectively, with 11 bases between them. CDR3 length: 15 residues. Germline-derived CDR1 and CDR2 are KGHSH and LQKENI. The CDR3 nucleotides read TGTGCCAGCTCACCACCATCAGGGATCAGAAACACCATATATTTT. Protein product: CASSPPSGIRNTIYF.

This chain connects TRBV6-2 or TRBV6-3 to TRBJ2-7; D gene uncertain. The CDR3 loop spans 13 amino acids. V was shortened by 8 bases and J by 3 bases, with 14 bases between the two germline ends. CDR1 is MNHEY, CDR2 SVGEGT, per germline. For the CDR3, the DNA is TGTGCCAGCGGCCCCACAGAGATCTACGAGCAGTACTTC. Translating it yields CASGPTEIYEQYF.

The J gene is TRBJ2-3, the V gene TRBV9; TRBD1 agrees at 9 bases. V lost 3 bases to trimming and J lost 4 bases; unmatched junction nucleotides: 6. CDR1 SGDLS and CDR2 YYNGEE come from the germline V gene. The CDR3 has 15 amino acids. CDR3 sequence (DNA): TGTGCCAGCAGCGCCGGGGACAGGGTGGCAGATACGCAGTATTTT. It is translated as CASSAGDRVADTQYF.

This clone has only one observation. The J gene is TRBJ2-5, the V gene TRBV6-5; perhaps TRBD1 as D (6 bases). The germline gives CDR1 MNHEY, CDR2 SVGAGI. The V end was cut by 4 bases, the J end by 2 bases, with 14 bases between. CDR3 size: 15 residues. Written as DNA, the CDR3 is TGTGCCAGCAGTTCGGACAGCGTTATACAAGAGACCCAGTACTTC. It encodes CASSSDSVIQETQYF.

Points on this clone: In the same sample, other DNA sequences code for this CDR3. This chain connects TRBV10-3 to TRBJ1-2; 8 bases fit TRBD1. Germline CDR1 and CDR2: ENHRY and SYGVKD. The CDR3 loop spans 13 amino acids. V shed 3 bases and J 5 bases; nucleotides not matched to a gene: 2. CDR3 sequence reads: CAISEGQGYGYTF. CDR3 in DNA: TGTGCCATCAGTGAAGGACAGGGATATGGCTACACCTTC.

The rearrangement joins TRBV4-3 to TRBJ2-1; TRBD2 matches 9 bases. The germline V gene encodes CDR1 LGHNA and CDR2 YSLEER. V lost 2 bases to trimming and J lost 3 bases; unmatched junction nucleotides: 8. The CDR3 consists of 17 residues. As DNA, the CDR3 is TGCGCCAGCAGCCAATTGCTAGCGGGAACAAGCTACAATGAGCAGTTCTTC. It encodes CASSQLLAGTSYNEQFF.

V is TRBV6-5 and J is TRBJ2-4; D perhaps matches TRBD1 (6 bases). Germline CDR1 MNHEY, CDR2 SVGAGI. The CDR3 length is 13 residues. V gave up 2 bases and J gave up 4 bases, with 6 bases separating them. The DNA for the CDR3 is TGTGCCAGCAGTTACGGACAGAAAAACATTCAGTACTTC. Protein sequence: CASSYGQKNIQYF.

This chain joins TRBV30 and TRBJ1-5; D possibly corresponds to TRBD1 (5 bases). Germline V CDR1 and CDR2: GTSNPN, SVGIG (reference sequence). The length of the CDR3 is 13 residues. The V gene lost 2 bases and the J gene lost 3 bases, with 8 bases spanning the gap. CDR3 protein: CAWSTRANQPQHF. Written as DNA, the CDR3 is TGTGCCTGGAGTACCAGGGCCAATCAGCCCCAGCATTTT.

This clone was counted once. This sequence joins TRBV18 and TRBJ2-5, with D maybe TRBD1 (6 bases). The V end was cut by 3 bases, the J end by 3 bases, with 17 bases between. This CDR3 region has 16 residues. CDR1 is KGHSH and CDR2 is LQKENI in the germline V gene. This CDR3 reads CASSPPIVRGKETQYF. For the CDR3, the DNA is TGTGCCAGCTCACCCCCGATAGTGAGGGGGAAAGAGACCCAGTACTTC.

The chain couples TRBV10-3 to TRBJ2-3, with 7 bases aligning to TRBD2. Germline V gives CDR1 ENHRY, CDR2 SYGVKD. CDR3 length: 15 amino acids. J lost 2 bases, V lost 4 bases, and 6 bases had no gene match. This CDR3 reads CAISVSSGVTDTQYF. The DNA for the CDR3 is TGTGCCATCAGTGTTTCGAGCGGGGTCACAGATACGCAGTATTTT.

The chain employs TRBV3-1 (or the pseudogene TRBV3-2) and TRBJ2-1, with a tentative D call TRBD1 (6 bases). Germline CDR1 is LGHDT and CDR2 is YNNKEL (reference sequence). V was clipped by 2 bases and J by 12 bases, with 14 bases between them. CDR3 length: 13 residues. The DNA for the CDR3 is TGTGCCAGCAGCCAATATAGGGGGTCGGGGCAGTTCTTC. It is translated as CASSQYRGSGQFF.

This clone was counted once. The chain couples TRBV18 to TRBJ2-7; 7 bases map to TRBD1. The J segment lost 0 bases and the V segment lost 3 bases, leaving 2 bases of the junction unmatched. This CDR3 contains 14 residues. Per the germline V gene, CDR1 is KGHSH and CDR2 is LQKENI. This CDR3 reads CASSPGQSSYEQYF. The CDR3 region has the DNA TGTGCCAGCTCACCGGGACAGAGCTCCTACGAGCAGTACTTC.

The genes are TRBV5-1 and TRBJ2-1; D possibly corresponds to TRBD1 (6 bases). CDR1 is SGHRS, CDR2 YFSETQ, per germline. The CDR3 has 14 amino acids. V was shortened by 0 bases and J by 7 bases, with 11 bases between the two germline ends. The CDR3 is CASSLGAGVNEQFF. CDR3 nucleotide sequence: TGCGCCAGCAGCTTGGGGGCAGGGGTTAATGAGCAGTTCTTC.

This chain connects TRBV15 to TRBJ1-1; TRBD1 agrees at 7 bases. CDR1 and CDR2 from the germline V gene are LNHNV and YYDKDF (reference sequence). The V gene end was trimmed by 5 bases and the J gene end by 3 bases; junction bases not matched to a gene: 3. The length of the CDR3 is 13 residues. The CDR3 protein is CATSPQGHTEAFF. The CDR3 coding sequence is TGTGCCACCAGCCCACAGGGGCACACTGAAGCTTTCTTT.

This clone was observed a handful of times. The genes are TRBV4-2 and TRBJ2-2, with D possibly matching TRBD1 (5 bases). V was cut by 6 bases and J by 3 bases, with 8 bases left in between. The CDR3 runs to 13 residues. In germline, CDR1 is LGHNA, CDR2 YNFKEQ. The CDR3 DNA sequence: TGTGCCAGCAGGCTAGGGGACACCGGGGAGCTGTTTTTT. It specifies CASRLGDTGELFF.

V is TRBV25-1 and J is TRBJ1-3; possibly TRBD1 for D (5 bases). Trimming removed 5 bases at V and 2 bases at J, with 13 bases between. CDR3 length: 15 residues. CDR1 MGHDK and CDR2 SYGVNS come from the germline V gene. The CDR3 loop is CASSPFDSAGNTIYF. The CDR3 DNA reads as TGTGCCAGCAGTCCCTTTGACAGCGCTGGAAACACCATATATTTT.

This clone was found once. The rearrangement links TRBV7-3 to TRBJ2-1, with 8 bases aligning to TRBD1. Germline lookup yields CDR1 SGHTA and CDR2 FQGTGA. The CDR3 is 16 amino acids. V trimming: 1 base; J trimming: 2 bases; junction bases outside the gene matches: 4. This CDR3 reads CASSLNTGGTYNEQFF. CDR3 bases: TGTGCCAGCAGCTTAAACACAGGGGGAACCTACAATGAGCAGTTCTTC.

This chain uses TRBV7-2 with TRBJ1-5; 8 nucleotides agree with TRBD1. The J segment lost 0 bases and the V segment lost 5 bases, leaving 3 bases of the junction unmatched. The CDR3 is 15 amino acids. CDR1 is SGHTA and CDR2 is FQGNSA in the germline V gene. CDR3 protein: CASSSGTGSNQPQHF. The CDR3 DNA is TGTGCCAGCAGCAGTGGGACAGGTAGCAATCAGCCCCAGCATTTT.

The chain recombines TRBV6-2 or TRBV6-3 with TRBJ2-3; D unresolved. Germline-derived CDR1 and CDR2 are MNHEY and SVGEGT. This CDR3 region has 15 residues. With 0 bases removed from V and 3 bases from J, the gap between germline ends came to 10 bases. Here the CDR3 reads CASSYSTPATDTQYF. CDR3 nucleotides: TGTGCCAGCAGTTACTCGACACCCGCAACAGATACGCAGTATTTT.

The chain combines TRBV5-5 with TRBJ2-7, with 7 bases identical to TRBD1. The CDR3 is 13 residues long. The germline gives CDR1 SGHKS, CDR2 YYEKEE (reference sequence). J lost 6 bases, V lost 5 bases, and 8 bases had no gene match. Here the CDR3 DNA reads TGTGCCAGCAGTCGGGACAGATTCCTCGAGCAGTACTTC. It is translated as CASSRDRFLEQYF.